This record concerns one TCR beta chain sequence. No antigen is known for it. The record originates from a study of post-analysis software for immune sequencing data. Whole-study results and caveats: When compared against controls, multiple sclerosis patients showed significantly lower normalized Chao1 diversity. Comparison of patients with controls showed four or five TRBV segments more frequent in patients, TRBV5-6, TRBV5-1 and TRBV20-1 among them.

cDNA libraries for TCR beta contained unique molecular identifiers. Roughly 510,000 cDNA molecules were recovered from an input of roughly 0.85 to 10 million T cells. TCRdb independently ran MiXCR on the PCR reads; one entry per CDR3 protein. The sample contains 550,000 to 700,000 distinct CDR3 sequences, roughly 46% of which appear only once. CDR1 is SEHNR, CDR2 FQNEAQ, per germline (reference sequence). V shed 6 bases, J shed 4 bases, and the junction held 8 bases outside the gene matches. The length of the CDR3 is 14 residues. This chain connects TRBV7-9 to TRBJ2-7; 8 nucleotides align to TRBD2. The receptor comes from a girl aged 5 to 17 with multiple sclerosis. The sequenced material came from blood. The CDR3 spells CASSSRGDTYEQYF. DNA of the CDR3: TGTGCCAGCAGTTCGCGGGGGGACACTTACGAGCAGTACTTC.